The 24 T cell receptor beta chains below come from one sample, sequenced in a study of response to subunit inactivated influenza vaccine. MiXCR, applied by TCRdb to the RT-PCR reads, yields one record per CDR3 protein. This sample yields about 620,000 distinct CDR3 sequences, of which 11% are seen a single time; 8% to 13% belongs to the top ten. The data also belong to a second study, concerning T cells expressing NK-cell markers. From that report: The authors generated TCR beta cDNA through 5'RACE template switching with UMIs.

The material was PBMCs from blood, obtained on the day of vaccination. The receptors come from a man aged 50 to 59 who received an inactivated influenza vaccine.

This clonotype was observed at least ten times. This chain connects TRBV11-2 to TRBJ2-3, with D possibly being TRBD1 (6 bases). V lost 4 bases, J lost 2 bases, and 19 bases lay in between. The germline V gene has CDR1 SGHAT and CDR2 FQNNGV. This CDR3 has 17 residues. DNA for the CDR3: TGTGCCAGCAGCTCCCGAAGCCAGGGGTTAATCACAGATACGCAGTATTTT. This codes for CASSSRSQGLITDTQYF.

V and J are TRBV5-1 and TRBJ2-1; TRBD2 matches at 10 bases. The CDR3 has 16 amino acids. The V and J ends lost 1 base and 1 base, in that order; junction bases with no gene match: 2. Germline V gene sequence: CDR1 SGHRS, CDR2 YFSETQ. CDR3 loop: CASSLSSGRSYNEQFF. DNA of the CDR3: TGCGCCAGCAGCTTGAGTAGCGGGAGGTCCTACAATGAGCAGTTCTTC. The full variable domain, with the rest looked up from reference TRBV5-1 and TRBJ2-1, is KAGVTQTPRYLIKTRGQQVTLSCSPISGHRSVSWYQQTPGQGLQFLFEYFSETQRNKGNFPGRFSGRQFSNSRSEMNVSTLELGDSALYLCASSLSSGRSYNEQFFGPGTRLTVL.

V gene TRBV29-1 combines with J gene TRBJ2-3; D gene unclear. This CDR3 region has 13 residues. Per germline, CDR1 SQVTM and CDR2 ANQGSEA. Trimming stripped 6 bases from V and 3 bases from J, with 13 bases between. The CDR3 region has the DNA TGCAGCGTCAGACTTCCACTAACAGATACGCAGTATTTT. Translating it yields CSVRLPLTDTQYF.

This clonotype was counted between two and nine times. The rearrangement links TRBV12-3 or TRBV12-4 to TRBJ2-3; tentatively, D is TRBD2 (5 bases). Deletions cut 7 bases from V and 1 base from J, with 12 bases between. The CDR3 covers 14 residues. In DNA, the CDR3 is TGTGCCAGCACTTCAGCGGTCGGCACAGATACGCAGTATTTT. The encoded protein is CASTSAVGTDTQYF.

The chain is built from TRBV6-2 or TRBV6-3 and TRBJ2-1; D not certain. Trimming removed 5 bases at V and 10 bases at J, with 12 bases between. Germline values: CDR1 MNHEY, CDR2 SVGEGT. This CDR3 region has 12 residues. CDR3 loop: CASSILNYEQFF. The CDR3 DNA reads TGTGCCAGCAGTATTTTAAACTACGAGCAGTTCTTC.

This clonotype has a handful of counts. V and J are TRBV4-1 and TRBJ1-3; TRBD1 might be the D (6 bases). This CDR3 contains 15 residues. CDR1 is MGHRA, CDR2 YSYEKL, per germline. V lost 0 bases to trimming and J lost 4 bases, with 10 bases between them. For the CDR3, the DNA is TGCGCCAGCAGCCAAGACCAGGGGCTCGGAAACACCATATATTTT. Protein sequence: CASSQDQGLGNTIYF.

This clonotype has at least ten counts. The chain recombines TRBV15 with TRBJ2-3; possibly TRBD2 for D (6 bases). Deletions cut 6 bases from V and 4 bases from J, with 11 bases between. Germline loops: CDR1 LNHNV, CDR2 YYDKDF (reference sequence). The CDR3 is 13 residues long. The chain's CDR3 is CATRAGGSDTQYF. CDR3 nucleotide sequence: TGTGCCACCAGGGCCGGAGGGTCAGATACGCAGTATTTT.

The chain links TRBV6-5 to TRBJ2-5, with D possibly TRBD2 on 6 matching bases. The CDR3 is made up of 16 amino acids. Trimming pared 3 bases from V and 1 base from J, leaving 15 bases between. The V gene's germline CDR1 is MNHEY and CDR2 SVGAGI. The CDR3 region is CASSYTSFLAQETQYF. DNA of the CDR3: TGTGCCAGCAGTTATACTAGCTTCCTCGCCCAAGAGACCCAGTACTTC.

J is TRBJ2-7 and V is TRBV20-1, with TRBD2 matching over 9 bases. The V gene's germline CDR1 is DFQATT and CDR2 SNEGSKA (reference sequence). This CDR3 is built from 15 residues. The J segment lost 2 bases and the V segment lost 3 bases, leaving 8 bases of the junction unmatched. The CDR3 sequence is CSASPSGILPYEQYF. In nucleotides, the CDR3 is TGCAGTGCTAGTCCTAGCGGGATACTGCCCTACGAGCAGTACTTC.

In its sample, this clonotype was seen a few times. The V and J genes are TRBV4-3 and TRBJ2-5; D could derive from TRBD1 or TRBD2 (5 bases each). Trimming cost V 1 base and J 5 bases, with 11 bases left between them. Germline-derived CDR1 and CDR2 are LGHNA and YSLEER. The CDR3 runs to 14 residues. Here the CDR3 reads CASSQGPGSETQYF. CDR3 nucleotides: TGCGCCAGCAGCCAAGGGCCAGGGAGTGAGACCCAGTACTTC.

This clonotype was counted a few times. The genes are TRBV13 and TRBJ2-1, with D possibly matching TRBD2 (5 bases). V was cut by 5 bases and J by 3 bases, with 11 bases left in between. The germline gives CDR1 PRHDT, CDR2 FYEKMQ (reference sequence). The CDR3 has 14 amino acids. The CDR3 reads CASSIEDFYNEQFF. The CDR3 DNA reads TGTGCCAGCAGCATAGAGGACTTCTACAATGAGCAGTTCTTC.

The chain is built from TRBV30 and TRBJ1-1; perhaps TRBD1 as D (5 bases). Looked up from germline, CDR1 is GTSNPN and CDR2 is SVGIG (reference sequence). The CDR3 sequence is 14 residues long. Deletions cut 1 base from V and 0 bases from J, with 9 bases between. The CDR3 sequence is CAWSEGLMNTEAFF. The DNA of the CDR3 is TGTGCCTGGAGTGAGGGACTGATGAACACTGAAGCTTTCTTT.

V gene TRBV6-1 combines with J gene TRBJ1-1; TRBD1 is a possible D gene (6 bases). With 7 bases removed from V and 3 bases from J, the gap between germline ends came to 18 bases. From germline, CDR1 is MNHNS and CDR2 SASEGT. The CDR3 is 15 residues long. The CDR3: CASIEITGIDTEAFF. CDR3 DNA: TGTGCCAGCATTGAGATCACAGGGATAGACACTGAAGCTTTCTTT.

This clonotype has ten or more counts. This chain uses TRBV7-9 with TRBJ2-7; D is unclear. CDR3 length: 13 residues. Germline CDR1 is SEHNR and CDR2 is FQNEAQ (reference sequence). Trimming shortened V by 0 bases and J by 7 bases, and 10 bases separated the two germline ends. CDR3 region: CASSLAILAEQYF. The DNA of the CDR3 is TGTGCCAGCAGCTTAGCGATTCTGGCGGAGCAGTACTTC.

The gene calls are TRBV15 and TRBJ2-5, with D unclear. V gave up 0 bases and J gave up 4 bases, with 3 bases separating them. Germline CDR1 reads LNHNV; CDR2 reads YYDKDF (reference sequence). CDR3 length: 12 amino acids. CDR3 residues: CATSRDGETQYF. CDR3 nucleotides: TGTGCCACCAGCAGAGATGGAGAGACCCAGTACTTC.

This clonotype was seen at least ten times. This chain links TRBV15 with TRBJ2-1, with 11 bases identical to TRBD1. J was trimmed by 4 bases and V by 2 bases; bases with no gene match: 4. The germline CDR1 and CDR2 sequences are LNHNV and YYDKDF (reference sequence). The CDR3 contains 16 residues. The CDR3 here is CATSRIGTGGYNEQFF. DNA for the CDR3: TGTGCCACCAGCAGAATAGGGACAGGGGGGTACAATGAGCAGTTCTTC.

The chain links TRBV12-3 or TRBV12-4 to TRBJ2-1; TRBD1 matches 7 bases. With V trimmed by 5 bases and J by 8 bases, 12 bases remained unmatched. There are 15 residues in the CDR3. The CDR3 sequence is CASSPGTAAGDEQFF. The DNA for the CDR3 is TGTGCCAGCAGTCCCGGGACAGCGGCAGGGGATGAGCAGTTCTTC.

Only a few counts were recorded for this clonotype. V and J are TRBV28 and TRBJ1-1, with D possibly TRBD1 on 5 matching bases. The V gene's germline CDR1 is MDHEN and CDR2 SYDVKM. The V end lost 7 bases, the J end lost 10 bases, and 25 bases lay between the germline ends. The CDR3 spans 15 residues. The CDR3 here is CASTPLSRAHPGAFF. DNA of the CDR3: TGTGCCAGCACCCCCCTTTCCAGGGCTCATCCGGGAGCTTTCTTT.

The gene calls are TRBV4-3 and TRBJ2-1, with 10 nucleotides matching TRBD1. The CDR3 has 15 residues. CDR1 and CDR2 from the germline V gene are LGHNA and YSLEER. Trimming cost V 3 bases and J 5 bases; bases outside gene matches: 4. CDR3 sequence reads: CASSHGTGDNNEQFF. The CDR3 coding sequence is TGCGCCAGCAGCCACGGGACAGGGGATAACAATGAGCAGTTCTTC.

The V call is TRBV15, the J call TRBJ2-4, with a tentative D call TRBD2 (5 bases). V shed 6 bases and J shed 0 bases, with 21 bases lying between them. Germline CDR1 is LNHNV and CDR2 is YYDKDF (reference sequence). This CDR3 is 18 amino acids long. CDR3 sequence (DNA): TGTGCCACCAGACCTACCTCGGGAAGCCAAATAGCCAAAAACATTCAGTACTTC. Protein: CATRPTSGSQIAKNIQYF.

Only a few counts were recorded for this clonotype. The gene calls are TRBV20-1 and TRBJ2-1, with 9 bases that match TRBD2. V was clipped by 6 bases and J by 6 bases; unmatched bases: 12. Germline V gene lookup returns CDR1 DFQATT and CDR2 SNEGSKA (reference sequence). CDR3 size: 15 residues. The CDR3 loop reads CSALRSGGPLNEQFF. CDR3 DNA sequence: TGCAGTGCCCTTCGAAGCGGGGGGCCCCTCAATGAGCAGTTCTTC.

In its sample, this clonotype was seen many times. The chain couples TRBV4-3 to TRBJ1-1; D gene ambiguous. CDR1 and CDR2 (germline): LGHNA, YSLEER. Trimming took 1 base from V and 0 from J, leaving 9 bases between them. This CDR3 comprises 15 residues. The CDR3 coding sequence is TGCGCCAGCAGCCAAGTTGCGGGATTGAACACTGAAGCTTTCTTT. Amino acids: CASSQVAGLNTEAFF.

This clonotype was recorded a few times. The chain employs TRBV20-1 and TRBJ1-2; 8 bases are shared with TRBD1. Trimming cost V 5 bases and J 4 bases; bases outside gene matches: 12. CDR3 length equals 15 residues. Germline V gene data show CDR1 as DFQATT and CDR2 as SNEGSKA (reference sequence). The CDR3 nucleotides are TGCAGTGCTCCCCTAGGTGGACAGGGCAGCTATGGCTACACCTTC. This translates into CSAPLGGQGSYGYTF.

This chain joins TRBV12-3 or TRBV12-4 and TRBJ2-2, with D possibly being TRBD1 or TRBD2 (5 bases each). V lost 1 base to trimming and J lost 6 bases, with 21 bases between them. The CDR3 spans 18 residues. This CDR3 reads CASSLDPLWGEGSGELFF. DNA of the CDR3: TGTGCCAGCAGTTTAGACCCCCTTTGGGGAGAGGGGTCCGGGGAGCTGTTTTTT.